These 9 T cell receptor beta chains were all obtained from the same sample, sequenced in a study of control samples from healthy donors and cancer patients. Data came from immunoSEQ multiplex PCR; TCRdb stores just in-frame clones and leaves some out. The data show 110,000 to 150,000 clones, 85% to 95% seen once. The sequenced sample was PBMCs. The source of these receptors is a man between 60 and 70 years old with colorectal cancer.

The CDR3, as DNA: TGCAGCGTTGTAAAGGGGACAGGGCCTAACTATGGCTACACCTTC. It is translated as CSVVKGTGPNYGYTF. The V and J genes are TRBV29-1 and TRBJ1-2; 9 positions match TRBD1. The germline CDR1 and CDR2 sequences are SQVTM and ANQGSEA. The CDR3 extends over 15 amino acids. The V gene end was trimmed by 4 bases and the J gene end by 0 bases; junction bases not matched to a gene: 6.

CDR3 loop: CASSEGLGQGDYGYTF. The CDR3 DNA sequence: TGTGCCAGCAGTGAAGGGTTGGGACAGGGCGACTATGGCTACACCTTC. The chain recombines TRBV6-1 with TRBJ1-2, with TRBD1 identical over 9 bases. The V and J ends lost 1 base and 3 bases, in that order; junction bases with no gene match: 6. CDR3 length: 16 amino acids. Germline CDR1 and CDR2: MNHNS and SASEGT.

This clone was counted once. The rearrangement joins TRBV7-7 to TRBJ2-7, with D perhaps matching TRBD1 or TRBD2 (5 bases each). The CDR3 has 15 residues. Deletions cut 5 bases from V and 1 base from J, with 15 bases between. CDR1 and CDR2 from the germline V gene are SSHAT and FNYEAQ (reference sequence). CDR3 amino acids: CASSVGPFGSYEQYF. CDR3 in DNA: TGTGCCAGCAGCGTGGGACCCTTCGGATCCTACGAGCAGTACTTC.

This clone appeared a few times. V is TRBV4-1 and J is TRBJ1-6; D remains ambiguous. The V end was cut by 4 bases, the J end by 10 bases, with 14 bases between. The CDR3 is 14 amino acids. Germline CDR1 is MGHRA and CDR2 is YSYEKL. CDR3 DNA: TGCGCCAGCAGCCTAGGGTTGGCGGACTCACCCCTCCACTTT. Translation: CASSLGLADSPLHF.

This clone was detected only once. The chain carries TRBV5-6 and TRBJ1-6; D not certain. This CDR3 region has 13 residues. Germline CDR1 and CDR2: SGHDT and YYEEEE. V was shortened by 7 bases and J by 7 bases, with 12 bases between the two germline ends. The CDR3 nucleotides read TGTGCCAGCGGCGTGGCGGTCAATTCACCCCTCCACTTT. As protein: CASGVAVNSPLHF.

V is TRBV5-1 and J is TRBJ2-7, with 7 nucleotides matching TRBD2. The CDR3 spans 14 residues. Germline trimming cut 2 bases from V and 3 bases from J; bases unmatched to any gene: 5. CDR1 and CDR2 (germline): SGHRS, YFSETQ. The CDR3 nucleotides are TGCGCCAGCAGCTTATCGGGGGGAGGCTACGAGCAGTACTTC. Its protein product is CASSLSGGGYEQYF.

The CDR3 region has the DNA TGCGCCAGCAGCCAGGGGGGTGAAAAACTGTTTTTT. Translation: CASSQGGEKLFF. V and J are TRBV5-1 and TRBJ1-4; the match to TRBD1 covers 7 bases. V was clipped by 4 bases and J by 7 bases; unmatched bases: 1. CDR3 length: 12 amino acids. Germline V gene sequence: CDR1 SGHRS, CDR2 YFSETQ.

This chain joins TRBV4-2 and TRBJ1-1; 9 nucleotides agree with TRBD1. J gave up 2 bases and V 4 bases, and 5 bases lay outside the gene matches. The germline V gene encodes CDR1 LGHNA and CDR2 YNFKEQ. The CDR3 is 15 amino acids. CDR3 sequence (DNA): TGTGCCAGCAGCCCAGTGGACAGGGGAAACACTGAAGCTTTCTTT. Protein product: CASSPVDRGNTEAFF.

This chain connects TRBV27 to TRBJ1-6, with D tentatively TRBD1 (6 bases). Trimming shortened V by 5 bases and J by 7 bases, and 9 bases separated the two germline ends. This CDR3 has 13 residues. The germline CDR1 and CDR2 sequences are MNHEY and SMNVEV (reference sequence). CDR3 DNA sequence: TGTGCCAGCAGTAGCACAGGGAATTCACCCCTCCACTTT. Residues: CASSSTGNSPLHF.